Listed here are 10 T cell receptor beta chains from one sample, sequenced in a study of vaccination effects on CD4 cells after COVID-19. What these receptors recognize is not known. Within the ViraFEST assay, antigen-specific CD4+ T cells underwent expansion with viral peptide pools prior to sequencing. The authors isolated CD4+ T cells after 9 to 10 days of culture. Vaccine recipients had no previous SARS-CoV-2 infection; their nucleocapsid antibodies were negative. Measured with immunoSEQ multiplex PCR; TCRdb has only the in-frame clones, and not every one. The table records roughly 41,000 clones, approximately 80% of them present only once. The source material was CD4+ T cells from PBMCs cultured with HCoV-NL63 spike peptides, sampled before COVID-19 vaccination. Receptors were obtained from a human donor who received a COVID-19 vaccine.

CDR3 loop: CASSLGSGTNGYTF. CDR3 bases: TGTGCCAGCAGCCTTGGGTCGGGGACTAATGGCTACACCTTC. The J gene is TRBJ1-2, the V gene TRBV14; tentatively, D is TRBD1 (5 bases). Germline assignment: CDR1 SGHDN and CDR2 FVKESK. The V end was cut by 4 bases, the J end by 6 bases, with 15 bases between. The CDR3 spans 14 residues.

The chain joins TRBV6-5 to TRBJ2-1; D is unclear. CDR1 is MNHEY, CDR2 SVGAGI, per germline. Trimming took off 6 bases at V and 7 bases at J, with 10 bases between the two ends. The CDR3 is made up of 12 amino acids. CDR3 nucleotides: TGTGCCAGCAGAAAAAACGTTAATGAGCAGTTCTTC. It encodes CASRKNVNEQFF.

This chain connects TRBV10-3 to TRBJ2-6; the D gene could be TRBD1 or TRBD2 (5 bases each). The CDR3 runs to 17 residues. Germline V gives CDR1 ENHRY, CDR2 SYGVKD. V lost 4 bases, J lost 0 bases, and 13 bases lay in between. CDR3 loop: CAISGGPGLSGANVLTF. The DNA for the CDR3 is TGTGCCATCAGTGGAGGGCCAGGGCTCTCTGGGGCCAACGTCCTGACTTTC.

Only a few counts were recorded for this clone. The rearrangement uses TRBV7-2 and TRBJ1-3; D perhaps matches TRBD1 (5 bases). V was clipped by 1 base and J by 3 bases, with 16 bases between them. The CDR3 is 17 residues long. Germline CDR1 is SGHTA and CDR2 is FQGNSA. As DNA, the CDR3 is TGTGCCAGCAGCTTAGTAGGACAAGGTTCCTTTGGAAACACCATATATTTT. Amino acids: CASSLVGQGSFGNTIYF.

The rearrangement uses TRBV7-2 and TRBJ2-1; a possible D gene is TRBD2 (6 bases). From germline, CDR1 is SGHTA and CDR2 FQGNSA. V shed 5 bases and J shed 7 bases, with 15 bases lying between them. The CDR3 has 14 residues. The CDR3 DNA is TGTGCCAGCAGCAGCCGGGACTCCGCGAATGAGCAGTTCTTC. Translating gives CASSSRDSANEQFF.

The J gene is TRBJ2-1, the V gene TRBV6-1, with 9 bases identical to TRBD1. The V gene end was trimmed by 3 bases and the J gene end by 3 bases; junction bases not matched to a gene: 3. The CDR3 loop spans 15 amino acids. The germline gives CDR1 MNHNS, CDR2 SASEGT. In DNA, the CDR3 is TGTGCCAGCAGTGACGCGGGACAGGGCTACAATGAGCAGTTCTTC. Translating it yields CASSDAGQGYNEQFF.

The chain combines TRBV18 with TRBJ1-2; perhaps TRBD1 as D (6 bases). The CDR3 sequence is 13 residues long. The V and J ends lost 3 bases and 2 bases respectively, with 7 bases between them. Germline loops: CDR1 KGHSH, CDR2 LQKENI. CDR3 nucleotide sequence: TGTGCCAGCTCACCTGGGGGCAACTATGGCTACACCTTC. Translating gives CASSPGGNYGYTF.

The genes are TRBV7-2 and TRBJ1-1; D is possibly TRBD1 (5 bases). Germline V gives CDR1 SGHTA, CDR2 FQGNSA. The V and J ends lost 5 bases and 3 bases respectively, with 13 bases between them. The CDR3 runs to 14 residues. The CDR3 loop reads CASSPSGAYTEAFF. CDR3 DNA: TGTGCCAGCAGCCCGAGCGGGGCATACACTGAAGCTTTCTTT. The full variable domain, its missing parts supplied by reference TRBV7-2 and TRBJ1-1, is GAGVSQSPSNKVTEKGKDVELRCDPISGHTALYWYRQSLGQGLEFLIYFQGNSAPDKSGLPSDRFSAERTGGSVSTLTIQRTQQEDSAVYLCASSPSGAYTEAFFGQGTRLTVV.

The CDR3 sequence is CASRQTTNGELFF. The CDR3 region has the DNA TGTGCCAGCAGACAGACCACCAACGGGGAGCTGTTTTTT. The J gene is TRBJ2-2, the V gene TRBV12-3 or TRBV12-4; D gene uncertain. This CDR3 has 13 residues. V lost 6 bases and J lost 7, with 12 bases in between.

The CDR3 here is CASSPITEGGDTQYF. Here the CDR3 DNA reads TGTGCCAGCAGCCCTATCACCGAGGGGGGAGATACGCAGTATTTT. This chain uses TRBV28 with TRBJ2-3; D tentatively fits TRBD1 or TRBD2 (6 bases each). The CDR3 extends over 15 amino acids. Germline loops: CDR1 MDHEN, CDR2 SYDVKM. V was clipped by 6 bases and J by 5 bases, with 18 bases between them.